This T cell receptor (beta chain) originates from a study of identical twins. This clonotype was seen more than once but under ten times. TCRdb processed the 5' RACE reads anew with MiXCR; each CDR3 protein has one entry. Here the sample spans under 900,000 distinct CDR3 sequences, 18% being singletons. The same specimen was also included in a second study, on T cells expressing NK-cell markers. That paper notes: In sorted CD3+CD56+NKG2C+, CD3+CD56+NKG2C- and CD3+CD56-NKG2C+ T cells, TCR beta repertoires were obtained.

Sequenced sample: PBMCs. The receptor was derived from a young woman in good health.

CDR3 coding DNA: TGCAGTGCTGCGGGGACCAACTATGGCTACACCTTC. Translation: CSAAGTNYGYTF. This chain joins TRBV20-1 and TRBJ1-2, with D perhaps TRBD1 (5 bases). This CDR3 is built from 12 residues. The ends were cut back, 5 bases at V and 2 bases at J, with 9 bases in the middle. Germline CDR1 reads DFQATT; CDR2 reads SNEGSKA (reference sequence).